Listed below are T cell receptor beta chains from one sample, sequenced in a study of human T cells and chemical hapten exposure. One entry per CDR3 protein, called by TCRdb with MiXCR from the RACE reads. Among around 250,000 distinct CDR3 sequences listed, about 8.6% were seen once. Here the sequenced sample was whole blood, taken in connection with sensitization to the hapten diphenylcyclopropenone (DPC). The receptor set was obtained from a woman aged 35 to 49 with alopecia areata. Some clones in this sample may be carry-over from other donors' samples. CDR3s include the opening cysteine and the closing phenylalanine or tryptophan. D genes are given only for firm matches. Clone size is shown for a subset of rows, as once, few, many or a class of expanded clone.

v_call: TRBV9; clone_size: many; j_call: TRBJ2-1; d_call: NA; cdr3_nt: TGTGCCAGCAGCGTAGCTACAGGGACATACAATGAGCAGTTCTTC; cdr3_aa: CASSVATGTYNEQFF
v_call: TRBV9; clone_size: NA; j_call: TRBJ2-3; d_call: TRBD1; cdr3_nt: TGTGCCAGCAGCGTAGTTGGGACAGGGTCAGATACGCAGTATTTT; cdr3_aa: CASSVVGTGSDTQYF
v_call: TRBV29-1; clone_size: NA; j_call: TRBJ2-5; d_call: NA; cdr3_nt: TGCAGCGTTGAACGGGCCCTCGGAGAGACCCAGTACTTC; cdr3_aa: CSVERALGETQYF
v_call: TRBV6-5; clone_size: many; j_call: TRBJ1-5; d_call: NA; cdr3_nt: TGTGCCAGCAGTTACTCGGTTGGACAGCCCCAGCATTTT; cdr3_aa: CASSYSVGQPQHF
v_call: TRBV7-9; clone_size: NA; j_call: TRBJ1-5; d_call: NA; cdr3_nt: TGTGCCAGCAGCCCAGGAGCAGGTGGGCGCCAGCCCCAGCATTTT; cdr3_aa: CASSPGAGGRQPQHF
v_call: TRBV5-1; clone_size: few; j_call: TRBJ1-6; d_call: TRBD1; cdr3_nt: TGCGCCAGCAGCTTGCCGGGACAGGGAGACTCACCCCTCCACTTT; cdr3_aa: CASSLPGQGDSPLHF
v_call: TRBV21-1; clone_size: few; j_call: TRBJ2-2; d_call: NA; cdr3_nt: TGTGCCAGCTCCAGCGAATCCCCCGCAACCGGGGAGCTGTTTTTT; cdr3_aa: CASSSESPATGELFF
v_call: TRBV29-1; clone_size: many; j_call: TRBJ2-3; d_call: TRBD2; cdr3_nt: TGCAGCGTTGAAGAACGGGAGGGATTCGATACGCAGTATTTT; cdr3_aa: CSVEEREGFDTQYF
v_call: TRBV18; clone_size: NA; j_call: TRBJ2-7; d_call: NA; cdr3_nt: TGTGCCAGCTCACCATTGGACGGAACCTACGAGCAGTACTTC; cdr3_aa: CASSPLDGTYEQYF
v_call: TRBV23-1; clone_size: few; j_call: TRBJ1-4; d_call: NA; cdr3_nt: TGCGCCAGCAGTCAATTTAGCCTCGCCGAAAAACTGTTTTTT; cdr3_aa: CASSQFSLAEKLFF
v_call: TRBV5-1; clone_size: NA; j_call: TRBJ2-4; d_call: TRBD1; cdr3_nt: TGCGCCAGCAGCTGGGGCGGACAGGGAGCCAAAAACATTCAGTACTTC; cdr3_aa: CASSWGGQGAKNIQYF
v_call: TRBV6-2/TRBV6-3; clone_size: many; j_call: TRBJ1-5; d_call: NA; cdr3_nt: TGTGCCAGCAGTCCTACACGCAATCAGCCCCAGCATTTT; cdr3_aa: CASSPTRNQPQHF
v_call: TRBV6-5; clone_size: NA; j_call: TRBJ1-1; d_call: TRBD1; cdr3_nt: TGTGCCAGCAAACTAACAGGGGACATGAACACTGAAGCTTTCTTT; cdr3_aa: CASKLTGDMNTEAFF
v_call: TRBV3-1; clone_size: few; j_call: TRBJ2-1; d_call: TRBD2; cdr3_nt: TGTGCCAGCAGCCAATTTAATTCGGGAGCGGGGGATGAGCAGTTCTTC; cdr3_aa: CASSQFNSGAGDEQFF